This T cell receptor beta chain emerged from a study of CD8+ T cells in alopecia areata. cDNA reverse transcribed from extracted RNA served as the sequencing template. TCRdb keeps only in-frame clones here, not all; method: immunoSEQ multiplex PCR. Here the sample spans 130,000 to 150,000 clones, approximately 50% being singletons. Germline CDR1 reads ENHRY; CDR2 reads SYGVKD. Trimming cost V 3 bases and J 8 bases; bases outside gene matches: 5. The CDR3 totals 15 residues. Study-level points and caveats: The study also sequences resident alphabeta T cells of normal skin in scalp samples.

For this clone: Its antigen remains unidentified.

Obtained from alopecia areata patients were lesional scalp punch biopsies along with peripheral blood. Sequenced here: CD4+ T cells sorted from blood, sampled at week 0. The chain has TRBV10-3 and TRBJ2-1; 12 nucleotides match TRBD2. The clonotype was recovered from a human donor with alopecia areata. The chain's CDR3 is CAISDGLAGSDEQFF. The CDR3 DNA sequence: TGTGCCATCAGTGACGGACTAGCGGGGTCGGATGAGCAGTTCTTC.